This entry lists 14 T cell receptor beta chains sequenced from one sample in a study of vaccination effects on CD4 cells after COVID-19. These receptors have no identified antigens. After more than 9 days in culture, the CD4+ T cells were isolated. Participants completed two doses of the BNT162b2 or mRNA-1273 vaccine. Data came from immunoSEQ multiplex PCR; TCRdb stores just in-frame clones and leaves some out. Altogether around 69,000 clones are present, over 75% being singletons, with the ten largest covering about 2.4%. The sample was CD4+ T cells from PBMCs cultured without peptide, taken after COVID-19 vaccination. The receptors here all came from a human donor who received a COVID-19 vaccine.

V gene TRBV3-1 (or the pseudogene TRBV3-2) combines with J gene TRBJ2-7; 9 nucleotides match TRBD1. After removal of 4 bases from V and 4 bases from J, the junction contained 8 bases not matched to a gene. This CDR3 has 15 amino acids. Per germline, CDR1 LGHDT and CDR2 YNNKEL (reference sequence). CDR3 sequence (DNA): TGTGCCAGCAGCCTCGGGACAGGGAACGTGTACGAGCAGTACGTC. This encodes CASSLGTGNVYEQYV.

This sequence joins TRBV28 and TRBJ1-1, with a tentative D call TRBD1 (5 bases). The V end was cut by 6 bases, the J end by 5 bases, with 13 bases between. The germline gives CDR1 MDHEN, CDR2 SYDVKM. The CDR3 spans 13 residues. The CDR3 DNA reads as TGTGCCAGCAGGGGCGCCGGGGGTACTGAAGCTTTCTTT. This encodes CASRGAGGTEAFF.

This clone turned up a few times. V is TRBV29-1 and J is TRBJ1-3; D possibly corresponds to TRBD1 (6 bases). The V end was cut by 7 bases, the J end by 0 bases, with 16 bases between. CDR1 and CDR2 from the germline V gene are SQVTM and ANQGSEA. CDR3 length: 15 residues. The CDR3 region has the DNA TGCAGCGATTTAAGACAGGCCCCCTCTGGAAACACCATATATTTT. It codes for CSDLRQAPSGNTIYF.

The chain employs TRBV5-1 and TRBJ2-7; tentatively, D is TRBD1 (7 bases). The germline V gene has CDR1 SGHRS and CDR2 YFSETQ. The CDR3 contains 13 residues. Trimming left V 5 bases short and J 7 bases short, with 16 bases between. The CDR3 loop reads CASRAGQTGEQYV. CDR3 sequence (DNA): TGCGCCAGCAGGGCGGGACAGACTGGAGAGCAGTACGTC.

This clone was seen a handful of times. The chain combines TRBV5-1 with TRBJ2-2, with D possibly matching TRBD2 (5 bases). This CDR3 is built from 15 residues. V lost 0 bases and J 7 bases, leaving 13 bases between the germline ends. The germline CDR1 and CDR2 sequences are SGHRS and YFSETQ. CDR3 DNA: TGCGCCAGCAGCTTGGCCCTACTAGTCAGCGGGGAGCTGTTTTTT. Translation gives CASSLALLVSGELFF.

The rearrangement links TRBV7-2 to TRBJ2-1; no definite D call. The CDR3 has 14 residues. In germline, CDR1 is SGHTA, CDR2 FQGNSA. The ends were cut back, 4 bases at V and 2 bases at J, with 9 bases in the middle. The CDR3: CASSYFGTYNEQFF. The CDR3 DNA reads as TGTGCCAGCAGCTATTTTGGCACCTACAATGAGCAGTTCTTC.

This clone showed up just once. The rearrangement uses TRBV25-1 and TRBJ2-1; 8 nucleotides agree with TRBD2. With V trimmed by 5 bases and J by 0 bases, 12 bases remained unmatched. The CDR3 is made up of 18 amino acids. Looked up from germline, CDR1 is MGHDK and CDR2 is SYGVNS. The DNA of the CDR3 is TGTGCCAGCAGTCCCCCCCGGATAGCGGGGAGCTCCTACAATGAGCAGTTCTTC. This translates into CASSPPRIAGSSYNEQFF.

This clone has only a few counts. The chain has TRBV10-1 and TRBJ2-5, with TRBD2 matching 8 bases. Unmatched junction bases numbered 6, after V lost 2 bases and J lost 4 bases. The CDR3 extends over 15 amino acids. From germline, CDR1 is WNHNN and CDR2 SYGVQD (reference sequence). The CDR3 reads CASSESSGVPETQYF. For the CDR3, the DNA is TGCGCCAGCAGTGAGAGTAGCGGGGTCCCAGAGACCCAGTACTTC.

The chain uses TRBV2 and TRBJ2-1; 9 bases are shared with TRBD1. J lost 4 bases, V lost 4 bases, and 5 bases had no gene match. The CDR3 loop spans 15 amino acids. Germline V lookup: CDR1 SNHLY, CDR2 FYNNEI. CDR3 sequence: CASSVQGASYNEQFF. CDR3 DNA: TGTGCCAGCAGTGTACAGGGGGCCTCTTACAATGAGCAGTTCTTC.

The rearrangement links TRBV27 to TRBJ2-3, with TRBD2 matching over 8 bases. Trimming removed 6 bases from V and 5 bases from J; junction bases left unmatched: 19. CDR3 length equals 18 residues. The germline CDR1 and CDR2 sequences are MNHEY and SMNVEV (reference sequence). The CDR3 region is CASRNREASGLPGDTQYF. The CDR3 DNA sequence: TGTGCCAGCAGAAACCGTGAGGCTAGCGGGTTGCCCGGAGATACGCAGTATTTT.

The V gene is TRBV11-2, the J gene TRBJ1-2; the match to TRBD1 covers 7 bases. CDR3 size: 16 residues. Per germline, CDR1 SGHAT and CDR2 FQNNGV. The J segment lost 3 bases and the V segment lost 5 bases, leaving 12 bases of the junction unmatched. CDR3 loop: CASSLGRGRGDYGYTF. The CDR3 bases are TGTGCCAGCAGCCTGGGGAGGGGGCGAGGGGACTATGGCTACACCTTC.

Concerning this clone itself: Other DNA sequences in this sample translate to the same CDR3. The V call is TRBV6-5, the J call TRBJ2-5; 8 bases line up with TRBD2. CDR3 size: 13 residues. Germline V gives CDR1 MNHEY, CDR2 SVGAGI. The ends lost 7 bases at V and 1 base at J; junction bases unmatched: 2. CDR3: CASKRGGQETQYF. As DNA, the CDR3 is TGTGCCAGCAAACGGGGGGGCCAAGAGACCCAGTACTTC.

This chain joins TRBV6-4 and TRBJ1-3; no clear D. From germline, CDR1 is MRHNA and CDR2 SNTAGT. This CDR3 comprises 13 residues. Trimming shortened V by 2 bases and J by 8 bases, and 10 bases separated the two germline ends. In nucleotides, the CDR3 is TGTGCCAGCAGTGACCCCGGTTCGGACACCATATATTTT. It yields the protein CASSDPGSDTIYF.

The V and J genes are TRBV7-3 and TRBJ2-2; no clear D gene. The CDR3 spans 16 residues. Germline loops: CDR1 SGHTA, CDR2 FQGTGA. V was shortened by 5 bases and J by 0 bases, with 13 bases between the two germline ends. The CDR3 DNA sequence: TGTGCCAGCAGCGAACGGGCGGTAGCGAACACCGGGGAGCTGTTTTTT. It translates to CASSERAVANTGELFF.